Listed here is a single T cell receptor beta chain. The V segment lost 0 bases and the J segment 4 bases; nucleotides outside the gene matches: 4. Germline-derived CDR1 and CDR2 are SEHNR and FQNEAQ (reference sequence). The length of the CDR3 is 17 residues. This specimen comes from a study of blood T cell repertoires in COVID-19. Study summary: COVID-19 samples collected from the United States, Italy and Spain covered acute and convalescent phases.

As processed by the authors: From reference gene primer amplification, estimates of nucleated cell counts were derived. Data came from immunoSEQ multiplex PCR; TCRdb stores just in-frame clones and leaves some out. V and J calls and clone size are copied from that table; D and trimming were computed from the DNA. The sample holds roughly 70,000 clones, 80% seen once. The TCR comes from a man between 65 and 85 years old who had recovered from COVID-19. The chain couples TRBV7-9 to TRBJ2-3; 13 nucleotides align to TRBD2. The sequenced material came from peripheral blood. Here the CDR3 reads CASSLARGLAGADTQYF. CDR3 DNA: TGTGCCAGCAGCTTAGCCAGAGGACTAGCGGGAGCAGATACGCAGTATTTT.